The T cell receptor beta chain described here comes from a study of OX40 agonist ivuxolimab in advanced cancers. Overall study: Every 2 weeks, patients got intravenous ivuxolimab at one of six dose levels (0.01-10 mg/kg). It was permissible to have had prior anti-PD-1, anti-PD-L1 or anti-CTLA-4 therapy, and less than 45% had some.

As regards this clone: The antigen is unknown.

Profiled with immunoSEQ multiplex PCR; TCRdb holds only in-frame clones, not every one. Altogether over 55,000 clones are present, over 85% being singletons, with the ten largest covering roughly 1%. V was pared by 0 bases and J by 5 bases, with 9 bases between. This CDR3 is built from 14 residues. The V gene's germline CDR1 is SEHNR and CDR2 FQNEAQ (reference sequence). Study outcomes and limitations: Clonal expansion from baseline to week 6 occurred in both CD4+ and CD8+ T cells. The 0.1-3.0 mg/kg partial responders had among the lowest clonal expansion.

The J gene is TRBJ2-3, the V gene TRBV7-9; D may be TRBD2 (6 bases). This receptor was identified in an adult with an advanced solid tumor such as melanoma, head and neck, liver or kidney cancer. The source was CD4+ or CD8+ T cells sorted from blood, collected in a trial of the OX40 agonist ivuxolimab. The CDR3 reads CASSLAGRRDTQYF. CDR3 coding DNA: TGTGCCAGCAGCTTAGCGGGGAGGAGAGATACGCAGTATTTT.